One and the same sample provided the 8 T cell receptor beta chains below, sequenced in a study of cytomegalovirus exposure and HLA in healthy donors. The table came from immunoSEQ multiplex PCR; TCRdb's copy has only in-frame clones and leaves some out. The sample carries about 58,000 clones, more than 90% recorded once. Material: PBMCs. The source of these receptors is a man between 18 and 35 years old in good health and CMV-seronegative.

The DNA of the CDR3 is TGTGCCAGTAGTACCCCCACTAGCGGGAGAACCGGGGAGCTGTTTTTT. Protein: CASSTPTSGRTGELFF. The chain joins TRBV19 to TRBJ2-2; TRBD2 agrees at 11 bases. Losses at the gene ends were 4 bases for V and 5 bases for J; bases not matched to a gene: 6. The CDR3 consists of 16 residues. Germline V gene data show CDR1 as LNHDA and CDR2 as SQIVND (reference sequence).

The chain combines TRBV30 with TRBJ2-3; 7 bases line up with TRBD1. Losses at the gene ends were 1 base for V and 8 bases for J; bases not matched to a gene: 6. The CDR3 totals 13 residues. The germline CDR1 and CDR2 sequences are GTSNPN and SVGIG (reference sequence). CDR3 residues: CAWSATGVGTQYF. The CDR3 DNA follows: TGTGCCTGGAGTGCAACAGGGGTGGGTACGCAGTATTTT.

This clone was counted a few times. The chain joins TRBV19 to TRBJ1-2; D might be TRBD1 (5 bases). The CDR3 loop spans 13 amino acids. CDR1 is LNHDA and CDR2 is SQIVND in the germline V gene (reference sequence). V shed 4 bases and J shed 4 bases, with 10 bases lying between them. The CDR3 loop reads CASSTQEFYGYTF. The CDR3 bases are TGTGCCAGTAGTACACAGGAGTTCTATGGCTACACCTTC.

J is TRBJ1-2 and V is TRBV18, with 7 nucleotides matching TRBD1. Germline V CDR1 and CDR2: KGHSH, LQKENI. The CDR3 spans 16 residues. Trimming cost V 2 bases and J 1 base; bases outside gene matches: 7. CDR3 DNA: TGTGCCAGCTCACCAGAGACAGGGACCTTTAACTATGGCTACACCTTC. It translates to CASSPETGTFNYGYTF. The whole variable domain, remainder taken from reference TRBV18 and TRBJ1-2, is NAGVMQNPRHLVRRRGQEARLRCSPMKGHSHVYWYRQLPEEGLKFMVYLQKENIIDESGMPKERFSAEFPKEGPSILRIQQVVRGDSAAYFCASSPETGTFNYGYTFGSGTRLTVV.

The chain joins TRBV6-1 to TRBJ2-4, with D hard to call. This CDR3 spans 12 amino acids. Trimming cost V 6 bases and J 5 bases, with 8 bases left between them. The germline V gene has CDR1 MNHNS and CDR2 SASEGT. The CDR3 DNA reads as TGTGCCAGCAGGCCAACAGAAAACATTCAGTACTTC. Translating gives CASRPTENIQYF.

The CDR3 bases are TGTGCCAGTAGGACAGGGGGAAATCAGCCCCAGCATTTT. The encoded protein is CASRTGGNQPQHF. This chain connects TRBV19 to TRBJ1-5, with 9 positions matching TRBD1. CDR1 and CDR2 (germline): LNHDA, SQIVND (reference sequence). Trimming removed 6 bases from V and 4 bases from J; junction bases left unmatched: 1. This CDR3 spans 13 amino acids.

The rearrangement uses TRBV27 and TRBJ2-7, with D perhaps matching TRBD2 (7 bases). Germline lookup yields CDR1 MNHEY and CDR2 SMNVEV (reference sequence). The V and J ends lost 7 bases and 1 base respectively, with 17 bases between them. The CDR3 consists of 15 residues. In nucleotides, the CDR3 is TGTGCCAGCAACCCGATAGGGGGGGGGTCCTACGAGCAGTACTTC. The encoded protein is CASNPIGGGSYEQYF.

The V gene is TRBV7-6, the J gene TRBJ2-1, with 10 bases identical to TRBD2. The CDR3 is made up of 14 amino acids. V was clipped by 6 bases and J by 3 bases; unmatched bases: 2. Germline CDR1 SGHVS, CDR2 FNYEAQ. This CDR3 is CASRVAGGYNEQFF. As DNA, the CDR3 is TGTGCCAGCAGGGTAGCGGGAGGCTACAATGAGCAGTTCTTC.